Shown below are 4 T cell receptor beta chains from a single sample sequenced in a study of tumor-infiltrating lymphocytes in primary liver carcinoma. Taking about 20-31 mg of unsorted bulk tissue, the authors co-extracted RNA and DNA. cDNA specific to TCR beta was made from approximately 0.55 ug of total RNA, with a constant-region primer employed for priming. Three-round nested multiplex PCR performed with slightly modified ARM-PCR produced the TCR beta libraries. Rounds one and two of PCR, each of around 11 cycles, were primed with TRBV1-TRBV30 forward primers and a C-beta reverse primer. TCRdb reprocessed the multiplex PCR reads with MiXCR, giving one entry per CDR3 protein. The sample has about 92,000 distinct CDR3 sequences, 55% to 75% seen once. Sequencing used tumor-adjacent normal liver tissue. These TCRs come from a man aged 40-55 years with primary liver carcinoma and hepatitis B virus infection.

V is TRBV5-1 and J is TRBJ2-3; D is uncertain. CDR1 SGHRS and CDR2 YFSETQ come from the germline V gene. The CDR3 consists of 14 residues. V gave up 1 base and J gave up 2 bases, with 8 bases separating them. In DNA form, the CDR3 reads TGCGCCAGCAGCTTGAACACTGTCACAGATACGCAGTATTTT. Protein sequence: CASSLNTVTDTQYF. Full variable domain (remainder filled in from reference TRBV5-1 and TRBJ2-3): KAGVTQTPRYLIKTRGQQVTLSCSPISGHRSVSWYQQTPGQGLQFLFEYFSETQRNKGNFPGRFSGRQFSNSRSEMNVSTLELGDSALYLCASSLNTVTDTQYFGPGTRLTVL.

A word on this clonotype: Germline and junction disagree at one end, which may indicate a read error. The CDR3 coding sequence is TGTGCCAGCAGCTTGTGGGGGGACAATCAGCCACAGCATTTT. This sequence encodes CASSLWGDNQPQHF. The rearrangement links TRBV11-2 to TRBJ1-5, with D maybe TRBD1 (6 bases). The length of the CDR3 is 14 residues. The germline gives CDR1 SGHAT, CDR2 FQNNGV.

Comment on this clonotype: An end of the junction does not agree with germline; a read error may underlie this. The chain employs TRBV19 and TRBJ2-7, with TRBD2 identical over 8 bases. There are 14 residues in the CDR3. The germline V gene encodes CDR1 LNHDA and CDR2 SQIVND (reference sequence). This CDR3 reads CVSSIGGGSYEQYF. The CDR3, as DNA: TGTGTCAGTAGTATTGGCGGGGGGAGTTACGAGCAGTACTTC.

This chain links TRBV27 with TRBJ1-1; D is perhaps TRBD1 (5 bases). Germline V lookup: CDR1 MNHEY, CDR2 SMNVEV (reference sequence). V was trimmed by 4 bases and J by 4 bases, leaving 13 bases between them. CDR3 length: 14 amino acids. The CDR3 spells CASSWARGGTEAFF. The CDR3 region has the DNA TGTGCCAGCAGTTGGGCCCGGGGCGGCACTGAAGCTTTCTTT.